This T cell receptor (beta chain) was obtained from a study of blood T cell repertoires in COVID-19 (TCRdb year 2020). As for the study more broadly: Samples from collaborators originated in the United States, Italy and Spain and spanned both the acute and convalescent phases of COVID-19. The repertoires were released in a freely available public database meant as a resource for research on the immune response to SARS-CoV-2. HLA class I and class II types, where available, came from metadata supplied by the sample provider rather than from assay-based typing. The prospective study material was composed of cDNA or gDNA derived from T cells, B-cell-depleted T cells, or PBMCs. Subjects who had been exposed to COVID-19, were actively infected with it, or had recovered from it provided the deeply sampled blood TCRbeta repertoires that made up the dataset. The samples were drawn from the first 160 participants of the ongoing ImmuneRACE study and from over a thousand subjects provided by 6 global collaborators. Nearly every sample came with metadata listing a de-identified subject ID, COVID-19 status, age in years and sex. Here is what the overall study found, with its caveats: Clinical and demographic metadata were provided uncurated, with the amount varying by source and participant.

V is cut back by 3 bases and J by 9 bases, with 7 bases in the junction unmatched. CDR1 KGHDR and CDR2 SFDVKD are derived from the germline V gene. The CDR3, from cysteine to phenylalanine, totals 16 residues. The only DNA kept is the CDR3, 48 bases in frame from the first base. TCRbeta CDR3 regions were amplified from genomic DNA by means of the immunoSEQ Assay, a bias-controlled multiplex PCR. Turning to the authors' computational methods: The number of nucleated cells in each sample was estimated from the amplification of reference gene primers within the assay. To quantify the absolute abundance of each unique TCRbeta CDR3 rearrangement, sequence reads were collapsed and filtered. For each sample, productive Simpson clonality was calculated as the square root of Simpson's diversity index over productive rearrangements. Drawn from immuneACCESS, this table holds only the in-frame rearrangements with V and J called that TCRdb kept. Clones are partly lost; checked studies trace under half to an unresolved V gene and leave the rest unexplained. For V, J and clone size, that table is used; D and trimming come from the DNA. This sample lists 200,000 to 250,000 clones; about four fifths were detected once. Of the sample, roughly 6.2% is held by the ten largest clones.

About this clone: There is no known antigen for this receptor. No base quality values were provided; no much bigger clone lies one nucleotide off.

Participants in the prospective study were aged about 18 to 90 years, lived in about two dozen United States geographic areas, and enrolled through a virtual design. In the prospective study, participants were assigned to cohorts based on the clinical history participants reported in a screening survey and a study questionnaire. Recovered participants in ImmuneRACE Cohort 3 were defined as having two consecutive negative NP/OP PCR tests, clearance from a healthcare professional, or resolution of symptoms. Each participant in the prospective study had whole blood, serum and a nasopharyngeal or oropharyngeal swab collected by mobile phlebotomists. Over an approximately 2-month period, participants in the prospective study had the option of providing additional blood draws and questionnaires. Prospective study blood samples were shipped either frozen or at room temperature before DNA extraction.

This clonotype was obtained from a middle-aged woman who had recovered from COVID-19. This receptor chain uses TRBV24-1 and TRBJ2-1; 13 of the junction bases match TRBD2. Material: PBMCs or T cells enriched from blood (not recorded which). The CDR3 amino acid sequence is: CATSDRTSGRMSEQFF. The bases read TGTGCCACCAGTGATCGGACTAGCGGGAGAATGAGTGAGCAGTTCTTC.